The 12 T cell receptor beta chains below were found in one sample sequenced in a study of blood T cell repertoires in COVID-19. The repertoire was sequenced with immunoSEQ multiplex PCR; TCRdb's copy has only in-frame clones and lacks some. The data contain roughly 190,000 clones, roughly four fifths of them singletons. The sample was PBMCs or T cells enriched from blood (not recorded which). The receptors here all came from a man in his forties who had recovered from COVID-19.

The CDR3 DNA follows: TGTGCCAGTAGGACCCCGGGAGGGGGCTTTTCAGATACGCAGTATTTT. Amino acid sequence: CASRTPGGGFSDTQYF. V and J are TRBV19 and TRBJ2-3; perhaps TRBD2 as D (8 bases). The CDR3 covers 16 residues. Germline loops: CDR1 LNHDA, CDR2 SQIVND (reference sequence). V lost 6 bases to trimming and J lost 4 bases, with 20 bases between them.

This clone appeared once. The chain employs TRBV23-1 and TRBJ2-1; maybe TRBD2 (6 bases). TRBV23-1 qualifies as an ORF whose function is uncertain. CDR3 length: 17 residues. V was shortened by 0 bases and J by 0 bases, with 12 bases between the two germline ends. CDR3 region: CASSQSTRGSSYNEQFF. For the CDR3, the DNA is TGCGCCAGCAGTCAATCGACTAGGGGATCCTCCTACAATGAGCAGTTCTTC.

The CDR3 sequence is CASSYEGISAFF. DNA for the CDR3: TGTGCCAGCAGTTACGAGGGAATCTCCGCTTTCTTT. This sequence joins TRBV6-6 and TRBJ1-1, with D uncertain. V gave up 2 bases and J gave up 11 bases, with 12 bases separating them. The CDR3 has 12 residues. The germline V gene encodes CDR1 MNHNY and CDR2 SVGAGI (reference sequence).

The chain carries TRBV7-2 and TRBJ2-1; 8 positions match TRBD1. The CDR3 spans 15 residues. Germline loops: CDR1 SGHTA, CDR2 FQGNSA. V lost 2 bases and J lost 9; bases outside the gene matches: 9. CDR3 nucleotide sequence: TGTGCCAGCAGCTTACAGGGGGCGGGGTTGCTTGAGCAGTTCTTC. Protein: CASSLQGAGLLEQFF.

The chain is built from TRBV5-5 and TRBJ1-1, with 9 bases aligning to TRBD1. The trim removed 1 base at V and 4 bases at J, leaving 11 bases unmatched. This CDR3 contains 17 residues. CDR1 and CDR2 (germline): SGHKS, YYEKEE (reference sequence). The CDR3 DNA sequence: TGTGCCAGCAGCTTGAGGCCTTCAGGGACAGGGCTCACTGAAGCTTTCTTT. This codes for CASSLRPSGTGLTEAFF. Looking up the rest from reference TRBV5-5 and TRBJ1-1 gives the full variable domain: DAGVTQSPTHLIKTRGQQVTLRCSPISGHKSVSWYQQVLGQGPQFIFQYYEKEERGRGNFPDRFSARQFPNYSSELNVNALLLGDSALYLCASSLRPSGTGLTEAFFGQGTRLTVV.

In DNA, the CDR3 is TGTGCCAGCAGCTTAAATTCGCTGGAGAACGAAGCTTTCTTT. Protein sequence: CASSLNSLENEAFF. This chain uses TRBV7-8 with TRBJ1-1; no reliable D call. Germline CDR1 and CDR2: SGHVS and FQNEAQ. V was cut by 2 bases and J by 8 bases, with 15 bases left in between. The CDR3 consists of 14 residues.

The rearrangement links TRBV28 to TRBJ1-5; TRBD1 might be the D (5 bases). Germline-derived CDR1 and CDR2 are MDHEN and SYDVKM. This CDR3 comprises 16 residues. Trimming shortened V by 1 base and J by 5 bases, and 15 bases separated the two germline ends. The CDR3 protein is CASSLLGRTGDQPQHF. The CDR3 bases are TGTGCCAGCAGTTTATTGGGACGTACGGGAGATCAGCCCCAGCATTTT. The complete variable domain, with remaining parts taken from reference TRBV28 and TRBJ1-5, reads DVKVTQSSRYLVKRTGEKVFLECVQDMDHENMFWYRQDPGLGLRLIYFSYDVKMKEKGDIPEGYSVSREKKERFSLILESASTNQTSMYLCASSLLGRTGDQPQHFGDGTRLSIL.

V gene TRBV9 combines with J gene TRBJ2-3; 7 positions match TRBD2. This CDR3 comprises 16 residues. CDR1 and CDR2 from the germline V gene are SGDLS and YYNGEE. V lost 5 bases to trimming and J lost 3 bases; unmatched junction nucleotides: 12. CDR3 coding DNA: TGTGCCAGCAGTTCCCCTTGGGGGGAGGGTACAGATACGCAGTATTTT. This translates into CASSSPWGEGTDTQYF.

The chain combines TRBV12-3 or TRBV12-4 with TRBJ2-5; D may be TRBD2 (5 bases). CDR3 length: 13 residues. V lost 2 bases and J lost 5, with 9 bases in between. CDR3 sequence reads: CASSLNGEETQYF. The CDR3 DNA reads TGTGCCAGCAGTTTAAACGGGGAGGAGACCCAGTACTTC.

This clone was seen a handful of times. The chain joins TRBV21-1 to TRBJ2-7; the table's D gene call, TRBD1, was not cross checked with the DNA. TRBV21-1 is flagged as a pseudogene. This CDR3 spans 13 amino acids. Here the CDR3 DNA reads TGTGCCAGCAGCAGCTCCAGGGATTGCGAGCAGTACGTC. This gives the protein CASSSSRDCEQYV.

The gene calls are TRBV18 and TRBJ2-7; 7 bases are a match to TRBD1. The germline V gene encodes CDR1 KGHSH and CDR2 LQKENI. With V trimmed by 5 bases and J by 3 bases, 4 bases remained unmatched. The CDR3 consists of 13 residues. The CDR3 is CASSEAGGYEQYF. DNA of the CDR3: TGTGCCAGCTCAGAGGCAGGGGGCTACGAGCAGTACTTC.

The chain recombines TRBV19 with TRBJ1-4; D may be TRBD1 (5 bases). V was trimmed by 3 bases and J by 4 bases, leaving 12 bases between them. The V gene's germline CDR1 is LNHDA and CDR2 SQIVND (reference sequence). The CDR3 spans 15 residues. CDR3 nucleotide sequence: TGTGCCAGTAGTATCGACGGGGGGATTAATGAAAAACTGTTTTTT. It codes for CASSIDGGINEKLFF. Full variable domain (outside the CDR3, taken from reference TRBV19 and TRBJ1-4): DGGITQSPKYLFRKEGQNVTLSCEQNLNHDAMYWYRQDPGQGLRLIYYSQIVNDFQKGDIAEGYSVSREKKESFPLTVTSAQKNPTAFYLCASSIDGGINEKLFFGSGTQLSVL.